Presented here are 6 T cell receptor beta chains from one specimen sequenced in a study of cytomegalovirus exposure and HLA in healthy donors. Primers for the PCR totalled 60 Vbeta and 13 Jbeta. Only in-frame clones appear in the TCRdb table, and some are missing; sequencing was by immunoSEQ multiplex PCR. The sample consists of roughly 150,000 clones, around four fifths of them appearing once. Sequences were obtained from PBMCs. The source is a male donor in good health and CMV-seronegative.

The gene calls are TRBV9 and TRBJ1-6; D is uncertain. The germline V gene has CDR1 SGDLS and CDR2 YYNGEE. The V end lost 3 bases, the J end lost 3 bases, and 10 bases lay between the germline ends. The CDR3 length is 15 residues. CDR3 region: CASSGEIRYNSPLHF. Here the CDR3 DNA reads TGTGCCAGCAGCGGGGAGATACGCTATAATTCACCCCTCCACTTT.

The chain uses TRBV6-5 and TRBJ1-2; tentative D call: TRBD1 (5 bases). CDR1 is MNHEY and CDR2 is SVGAGI in the germline V gene. Trimming removed 0 bases from V and 6 bases from J, with 14 bases in between. The CDR3 has 15 residues. CDR3 loop: CASSYSYSGGDGYTF. As DNA, the CDR3 is TGTGCCAGCAGTTACTCCTACTCAGGAGGGGATGGCTACACCTTC.

V and J are TRBV11-2 and TRBJ1-5, with 11 bases fitting TRBD1. The CDR3 is 15 residues long. J lost 2 bases, V lost 5 bases, and 2 bases had no gene match. Germline V CDR1 and CDR2: SGHAT, FQNNGV. CDR3 coding DNA: TGTGCCAGCAGCACGGGACAGGGGGGCAATCAGCCCCAGCATTTT. Its protein is CASSTGQGGNQPQHF.

The chain couples TRBV27 to TRBJ2-7; D is perhaps TRBD1 (5 bases). V lost 4 bases and J lost 3, with 16 bases in between. Germline V lookup: CDR1 MNHEY, CDR2 SMNVEV (reference sequence). The CDR3 length is 15 residues. For the CDR3, the DNA is TGTGCCAGCAGTTCCAAACGCGACAGACTCTACGAGCAGTACTTC. Translating gives CASSSKRDRLYEQYF.

The V gene is TRBV9, the J gene TRBJ2-3, with 8 bases fitting TRBD1. The V gene's germline CDR1 is SGDLS and CDR2 YYNGEE. CDR3 size: 17 residues. V gave up 0 bases and J gave up 0 bases; unmatched junction bases: 6. The chain's CDR3 is CASSVGTGKGSTDTQYF. Here the CDR3 DNA reads TGTGCCAGCAGCGTAGGGACAGGGAAGGGGAGCACAGATACGCAGTATTTT. Using reference TRBV9 and TRBJ2-3 for the parts outside the CDR3, the full variable domain is DSGVTQTPKHLITATGQRVTLRCSPRSGDLSVYWYQQSLDQGLQFLIQYYNGEERAKGNILERFSAQQFPDLHSELNLSSLELGDSALYFCASSVGTGKGSTDTQYFGPGTRLTVL.

This clone has only one observation. The chain combines TRBV5-6 with TRBJ2-7, with 10 bases lining up with TRBD2. The CDR3 runs to 15 residues. Trimming at V came to 0 bases and at J to 5 bases, leaving 5 bases not matched to a gene. Germline loops: CDR1 SGHDT, CDR2 YYEEEE. The CDR3 DNA sequence: TGTGCCAGCAGCTTGGGTCTAGCGGGAGTGAACGAGCAGTACTTC. Translating it yields CASSLGLAGVNEQYF. The variable domain in full, completed from reference TRBV5-6 and TRBJ2-7, reads DAGVTQSPTHLIKTRGQQVTLRCSPKSGHDTVSWYQQALGQGPQFIFQYYEEEERQRGNFPDRFSGHQFPNYSSELNVNALLLGDSALYLCASSLGLAGVNEQYFGPGTRLTVT.